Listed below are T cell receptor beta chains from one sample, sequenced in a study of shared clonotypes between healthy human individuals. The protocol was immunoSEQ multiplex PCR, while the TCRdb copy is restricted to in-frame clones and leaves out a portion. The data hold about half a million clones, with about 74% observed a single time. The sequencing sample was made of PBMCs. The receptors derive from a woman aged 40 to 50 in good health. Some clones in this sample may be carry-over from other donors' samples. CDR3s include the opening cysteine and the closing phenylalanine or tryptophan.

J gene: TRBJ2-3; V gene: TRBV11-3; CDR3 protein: CASSLGGQGPTDTQYF
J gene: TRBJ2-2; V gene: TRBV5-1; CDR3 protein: CASSPQTSGSGGELFF
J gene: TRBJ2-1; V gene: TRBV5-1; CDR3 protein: CASSLAQMRDEQFF
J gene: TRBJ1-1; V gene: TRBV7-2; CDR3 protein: CASSLVFTEAFF
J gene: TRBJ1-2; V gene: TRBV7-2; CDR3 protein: CASSLGGQGANYGYTF
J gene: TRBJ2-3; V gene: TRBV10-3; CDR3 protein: CAIRDLAGGPGSTDTQYF
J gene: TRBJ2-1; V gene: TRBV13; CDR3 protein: CASSNLAGYNEQFF
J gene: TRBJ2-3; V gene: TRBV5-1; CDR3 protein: CASSFAGPEDTQYF
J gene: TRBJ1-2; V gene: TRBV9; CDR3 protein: CASSVADRVDYGYTF
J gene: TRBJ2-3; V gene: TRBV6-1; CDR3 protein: CASSEEAAASTDTQYF
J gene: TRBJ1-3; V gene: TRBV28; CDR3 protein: CASSFPGFSGNTIYF
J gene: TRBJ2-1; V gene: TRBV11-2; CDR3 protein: CASSLDGASGKIEQFF
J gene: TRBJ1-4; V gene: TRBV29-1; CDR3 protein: CSVCTGDRLEKLFF
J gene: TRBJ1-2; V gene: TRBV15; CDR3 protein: CATSRDGDTSYGYTF
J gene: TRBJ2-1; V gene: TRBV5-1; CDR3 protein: CASRDPGASHNEQFF
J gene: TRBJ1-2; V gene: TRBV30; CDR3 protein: CAWSPGPQGRRGYTF
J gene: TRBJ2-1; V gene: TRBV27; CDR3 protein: CASSFQTSGEQFF
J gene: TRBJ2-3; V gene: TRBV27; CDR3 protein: CASGDAGRRVMGTDTQYF
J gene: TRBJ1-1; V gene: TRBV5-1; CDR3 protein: CASSRGENTEAFF
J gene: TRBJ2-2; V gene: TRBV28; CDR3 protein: CASSLNRAGKSGELFF
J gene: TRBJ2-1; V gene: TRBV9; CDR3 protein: CASSVVGTSEYNEQFF
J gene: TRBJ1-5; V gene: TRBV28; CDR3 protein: CASGGASQPQHF
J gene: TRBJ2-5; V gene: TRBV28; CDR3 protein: CASSLTGHQETQYF
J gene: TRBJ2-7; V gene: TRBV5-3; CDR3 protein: CARSLRLAGGPNYEQYF
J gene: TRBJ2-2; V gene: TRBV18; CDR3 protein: CASSSPLGRAGDTGELFF
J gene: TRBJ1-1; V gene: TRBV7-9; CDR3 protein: CASSPGTGANTEAFF
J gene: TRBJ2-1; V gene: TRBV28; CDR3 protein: CASSIGRASVLNEQFF
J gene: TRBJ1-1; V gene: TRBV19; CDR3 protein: CASSIEYQGGAEAFF
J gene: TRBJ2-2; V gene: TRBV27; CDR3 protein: CASSPYGSGGGGELFF
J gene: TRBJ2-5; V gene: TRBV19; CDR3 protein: CASSGSAGGQETQYF
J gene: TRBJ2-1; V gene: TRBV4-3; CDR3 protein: CASSQVGRAGEQFF
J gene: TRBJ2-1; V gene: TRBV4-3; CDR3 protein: CASSQDTRYYNEQFF
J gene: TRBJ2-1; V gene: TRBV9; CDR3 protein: CASSISGAGAFEQFF
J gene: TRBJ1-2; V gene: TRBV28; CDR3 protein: CASSYSQGAAYGYTF
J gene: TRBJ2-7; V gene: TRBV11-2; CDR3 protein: CASSFTGTGGYEQYF
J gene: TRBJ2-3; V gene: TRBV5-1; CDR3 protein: CASSFDTDTQYF
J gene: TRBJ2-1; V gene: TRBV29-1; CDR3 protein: CSVAQGGLYNEQFF
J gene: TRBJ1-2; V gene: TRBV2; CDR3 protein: CASSWIIQHYTF
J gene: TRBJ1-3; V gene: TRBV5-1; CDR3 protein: CASSPGTDSGNTIYF
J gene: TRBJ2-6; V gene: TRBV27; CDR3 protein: CASSRDSRYEANVLTF
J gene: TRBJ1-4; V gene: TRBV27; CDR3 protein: CASSFGPGKKLFF
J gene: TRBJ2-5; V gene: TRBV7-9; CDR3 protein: CASSHRTQETQYF
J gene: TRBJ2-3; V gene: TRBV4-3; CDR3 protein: CASSQELRYTDTQYF
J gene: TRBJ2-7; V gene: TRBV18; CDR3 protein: CARQPGPEYEQYF
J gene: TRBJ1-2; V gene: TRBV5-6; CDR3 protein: CASSLRASRTGGYTF
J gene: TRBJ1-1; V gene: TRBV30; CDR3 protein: CAWSRENTEAFF